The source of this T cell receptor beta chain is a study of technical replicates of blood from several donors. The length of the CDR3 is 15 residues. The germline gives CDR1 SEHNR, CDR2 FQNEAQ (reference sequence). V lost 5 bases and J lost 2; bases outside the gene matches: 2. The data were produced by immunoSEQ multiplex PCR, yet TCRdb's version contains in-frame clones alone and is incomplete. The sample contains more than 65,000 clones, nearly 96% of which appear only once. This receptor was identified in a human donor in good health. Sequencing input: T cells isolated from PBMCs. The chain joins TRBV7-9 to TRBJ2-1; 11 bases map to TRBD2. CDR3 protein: CASSPSGRTYNEQFF. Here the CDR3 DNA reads TGTGCCAGCAGCCCTAGCGGGAGGACCTACAATGAGCAGTTCTTC.